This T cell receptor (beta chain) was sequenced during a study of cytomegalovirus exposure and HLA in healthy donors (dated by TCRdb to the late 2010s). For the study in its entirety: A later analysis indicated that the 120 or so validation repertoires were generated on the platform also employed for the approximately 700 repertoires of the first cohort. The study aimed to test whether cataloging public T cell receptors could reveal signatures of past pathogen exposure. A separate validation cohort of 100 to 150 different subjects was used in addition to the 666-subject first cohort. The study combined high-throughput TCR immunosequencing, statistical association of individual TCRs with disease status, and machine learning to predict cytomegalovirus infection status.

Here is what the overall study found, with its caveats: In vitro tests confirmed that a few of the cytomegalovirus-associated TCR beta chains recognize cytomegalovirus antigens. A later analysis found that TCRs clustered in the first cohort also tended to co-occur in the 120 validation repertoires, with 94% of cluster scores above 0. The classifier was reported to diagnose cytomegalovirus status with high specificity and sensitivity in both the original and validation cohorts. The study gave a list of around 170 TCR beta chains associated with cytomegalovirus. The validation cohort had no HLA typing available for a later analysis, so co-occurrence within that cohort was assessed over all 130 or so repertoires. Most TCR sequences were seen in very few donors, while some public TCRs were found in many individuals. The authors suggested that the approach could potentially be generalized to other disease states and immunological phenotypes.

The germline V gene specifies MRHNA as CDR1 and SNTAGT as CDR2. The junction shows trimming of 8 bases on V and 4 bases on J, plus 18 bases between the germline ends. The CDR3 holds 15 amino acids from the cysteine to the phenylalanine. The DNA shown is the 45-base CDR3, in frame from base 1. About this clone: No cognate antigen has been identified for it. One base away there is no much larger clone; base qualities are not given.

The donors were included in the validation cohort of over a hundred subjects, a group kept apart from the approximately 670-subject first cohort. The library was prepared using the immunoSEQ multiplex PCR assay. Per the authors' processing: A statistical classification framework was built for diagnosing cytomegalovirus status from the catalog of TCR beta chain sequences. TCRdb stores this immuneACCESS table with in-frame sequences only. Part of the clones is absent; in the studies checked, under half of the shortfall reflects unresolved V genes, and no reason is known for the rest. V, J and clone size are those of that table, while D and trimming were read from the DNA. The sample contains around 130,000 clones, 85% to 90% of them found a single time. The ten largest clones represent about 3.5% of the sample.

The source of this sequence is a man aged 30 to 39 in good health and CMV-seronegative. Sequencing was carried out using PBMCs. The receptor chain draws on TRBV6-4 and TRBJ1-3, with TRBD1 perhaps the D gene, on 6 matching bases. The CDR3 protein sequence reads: CASLEGNRVGNTIYF. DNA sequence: TGTGCCAGCCTTGAGGGGAACAGGGTAGGAAACACCATATATTTT.